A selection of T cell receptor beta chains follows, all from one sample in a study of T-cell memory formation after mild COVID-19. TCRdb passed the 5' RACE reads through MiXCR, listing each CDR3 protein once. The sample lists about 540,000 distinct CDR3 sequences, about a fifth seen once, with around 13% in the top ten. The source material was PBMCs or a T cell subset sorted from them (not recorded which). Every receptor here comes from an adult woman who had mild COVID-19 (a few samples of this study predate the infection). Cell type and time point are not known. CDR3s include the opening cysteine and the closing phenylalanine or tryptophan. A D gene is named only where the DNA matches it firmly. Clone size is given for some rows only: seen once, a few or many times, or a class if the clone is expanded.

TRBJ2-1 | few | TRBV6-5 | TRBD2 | CASSYSQAGAYNEQFF | TGTGCCAGCAGTTACTCACAAGCGGGGGCCTACAATGAGCAGTTCTTC
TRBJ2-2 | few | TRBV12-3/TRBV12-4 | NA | CASSLGENTGELFF | TGTGCCAGCAGCTTAGGCGAGAACACCGGGGAGCTGTTTTTT
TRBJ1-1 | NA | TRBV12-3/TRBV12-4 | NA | CASRQEQTPNTEAFF | TGTGCCAGCAGGCAGGAGCAGACACCGAACACTGAAGCTTTCTTT
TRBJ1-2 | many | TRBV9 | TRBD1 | CASSVAPLQTGEGYTF | TGTGCCAGCAGCGTAGCCCCTCTCCAGACAGGGGAAGGCTACACCTTC
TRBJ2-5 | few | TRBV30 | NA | CAWSEVGPGTQYF | TGTGCCTGGAGTGAGGTGGGACCCGGGACCCAGTACTTC
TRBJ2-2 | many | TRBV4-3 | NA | CASSQGPITNTGELFF | TGCGCCAGCAGCCAAGGTCCCATCACGAACACCGGGGAGCTGTTTTTT
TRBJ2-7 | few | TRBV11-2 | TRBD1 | CASSFRTGSYVEQYF | TGTGCCAGCAGCTTCCGGACAGGTTCATACGTCGAGCAGTACTTC
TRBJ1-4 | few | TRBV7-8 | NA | CASSFTHGEKLFF | TGTGCCAGCAGCTTTACCCACGGGGAAAAACTGTTTTTT
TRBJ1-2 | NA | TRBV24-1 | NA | CATSAAGTGNYGYTF | TGTGCCACCAGTGCAGCCGGGACCGGGAACTATGGCTACACCTTC
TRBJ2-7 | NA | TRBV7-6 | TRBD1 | CASSPVDRVGEQYF | TGTGCCAGCAGCCCAGTAGACAGGGTGGGCGAGCAGTACTTC
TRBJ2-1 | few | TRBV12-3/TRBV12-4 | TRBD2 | CASRAMPSGPYNEQFF | TGTGCCAGCAGGGCTATGCCTAGCGGCCCATACAATGAGCAGTTCTTC
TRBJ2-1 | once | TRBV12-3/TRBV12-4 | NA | CASSLRRVLSYNEQFF | TGTGCCAGCAGTTTGAGAAGGGTTCTGTCCTACAATGAGCAGTTCTTC
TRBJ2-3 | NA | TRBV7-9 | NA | CASSLFIATSTDTQYF | TGTGCCAGCAGCTTATTTATCGCTACTAGCACAGATACGCAGTATTTT
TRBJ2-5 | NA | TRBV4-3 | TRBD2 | CASSLGTSRKETQYF | TGCGCCAGCAGCCTAGGGACTAGCAGAAAAGAGACCCAGTACTTC
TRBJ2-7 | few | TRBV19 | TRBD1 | CASSSSGTGGGEQYF | TGTGCCAGTAGTTCCTCCGGGACAGGGGGCGGCGAGCAGTACTTC
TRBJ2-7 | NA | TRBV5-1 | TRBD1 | CASSSTGGYYEQYF | TGCGCCAGCAGCTCGACAGGGGGTTACTACGAGCAGTACTTC
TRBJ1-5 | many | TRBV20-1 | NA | CSARDRSGPSYSNQPQHF | TGCAGTGCTAGAGATCGGTCCGGCCCCTCTTATAGCAATCAGCCCCAGCATTTT